The source of this TCR beta chain is a study of shared clonotypes between healthy human individuals. Study findings and constraints: Non-shared clonotypes showed lower generation probabilities than clonotypes common to all four donors.

Healthy HIV-negative adults with no recent acute infections or vaccinations were recruited as donors. The data were produced by immunoSEQ multiplex PCR, yet TCRdb's version contains in-frame clones alone and is incomplete. The table records about 360,000 clones, 73% of them present only once. Germline lookup yields CDR1 LGHNT and CDR2 FRNRAP. The CDR3 is made up of 14 amino acids. J gave up 5 bases and V 7 bases, and 8 bases lay outside the gene matches. This clone has only a few counts. The target antigen is unknown. The gene calls are TRBV12-5 and TRBJ2-1; 7 nucleotides match TRBD1. Specimen: memory CD4+ T cells sorted from blood. As to subset: CD45RA-negative fraction. The receptor comes from a man aged 25-45 years in good health. For the CDR3, the DNA is TGTGCTAGTGCCCAGACAGGGCGAAACAATGAGCAGTTCTTC. Protein product: CASAQTGRNNEQFF.